The sample holds a few counts of the clone carrying this T cell receptor (beta chain). This CDR3 region has 16 residues. The junction had 6 bases not matched to a gene; V was cut back by 0 bases and J by 6 bases. The V gene's germline CDR1 is ENHRY and CDR2 SYGVKD. A second PCR of roughly 7 to 11 cycles used a sample-barcoded 5' primer and a J-beta primer mix. TCRdb processed the 5' RACE reads anew with MiXCR; each CDR3 protein has one entry. The repertoire holds about 1.4 million distinct CDR3 sequences, with approximately 59% as singletons. The data were taken from a study of blood T cells in healthy people across ages.

The specimen sequenced was blood. This TCR derives from a man aged 18 to 29 in good health. The chain combines TRBV10-3 with TRBJ2-1; TRBD2 matches at 9 bases. The CDR3 DNA reads TGTGCCATCAGTGAGTCTCTAGCGGGAAGGACCAATGAGCAGTTCTTC. Protein product: CAISESLAGRTNEQFF.